The present T cell receptor (beta chain) was sequenced within a study of cytomegalovirus exposure and HLA in healthy donors. Turning to this clone: Its cognate antigen is unknown.

Study-wide results and limits: A few of the chains that were CMV-associated were confirmed in vitro to be specific for CMV antigens. Later work found most CMV-associated TCR beta chains apparently HLA-restricted.

The CDR3 covers 15 residues. V shed 8 bases, J shed 2 bases, and the junction held 11 bases outside the gene matches. Germline loops: CDR1 MNHNY, CDR2 SVGAGI (reference sequence). This PCR relied on a set of 60 Vbeta primers and 13 Jbeta primers. Profiled with immunoSEQ multiplex PCR; TCRdb holds only in-frame clones, not every one. Of around 65,000 clones listed, 65% to 90% were seen once; the top ten hold about 11%. The source is a female donor in good health and CMV-seronegative. The chain employs TRBV6-6 and TRBJ2-7, with TRBD1 matching over 8 bases. Sequencing was performed on PBMCs. CDR3 sequence (DNA): TGTGCCAGCCGTGGGCGGGACAGGATGACCTACGAGCAGTACTTC. This sequence encodes CASRGRDRMTYEQYF.